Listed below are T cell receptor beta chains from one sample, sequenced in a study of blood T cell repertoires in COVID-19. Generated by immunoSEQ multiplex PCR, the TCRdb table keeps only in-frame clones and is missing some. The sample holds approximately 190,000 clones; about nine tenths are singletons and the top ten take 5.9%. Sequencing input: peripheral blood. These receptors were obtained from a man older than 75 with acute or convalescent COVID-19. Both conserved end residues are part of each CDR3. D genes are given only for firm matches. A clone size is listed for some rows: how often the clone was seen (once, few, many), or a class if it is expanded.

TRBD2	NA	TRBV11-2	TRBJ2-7	CASSLLRTSGSRQYF	TGTGCCAGCAGCTTACTGCGGACTAGCGGGAGTCGGCAGTACTTC
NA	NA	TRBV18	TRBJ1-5	CASSQQGSNQPQHF	TGTGCCAGCTCACAACAGGGTAGCAATCAGCCCCAGCATTTT
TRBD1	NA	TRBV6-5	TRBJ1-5	CASSRQGYSNQPQHF	TGTGCCAGCAGTCGACAGGGTTATAGCAATCAGCCCCAGCATTTT
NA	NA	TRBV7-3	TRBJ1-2	CASSLNTGFGYTF	TGTGCCAGCAGCTTAAACACAGGGTTCGGCTACACCTTC
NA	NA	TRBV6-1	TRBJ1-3	CASSEGWQGNTIYF	TGTGCCAGCAGTGAAGGGTGGCAAGGAAACACCATATATTTT
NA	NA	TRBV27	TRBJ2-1	CASRNQRNNEQFF	TGTGCCAGCAGAAATCAGCGGAACAATGAGCAGTTCTTC
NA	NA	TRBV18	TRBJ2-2	CASSQLQAGELFF	TGTGCCAGCTCACAATTACAGGCCGGGGAGCTGTTTTTT
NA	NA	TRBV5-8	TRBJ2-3	CASSLGSVSSTDTQYF	TGTGCCAGCAGCTTGGGCTCGGTGTCTAGCACAGATACGCAGTATTTT
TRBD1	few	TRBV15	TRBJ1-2	CATSREGGTGYGYTF	TGTGCCACCAGCAGAGAAGGCGGGACAGGTTATGGCTACACCTTC
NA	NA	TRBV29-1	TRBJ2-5	CSVDGESLETQYF	TGCAGCGTTGACGGGGAATCGCTCGAGACCCAGTACTTC
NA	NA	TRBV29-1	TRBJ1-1	CSATARGTEAFF	TGCAGCGCGACAGCAAGGGGGACTGAAGCTTTCTTT
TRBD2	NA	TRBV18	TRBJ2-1	CASSPMGLEHNEQFF	TGTGCCAGCTCACCAATGGGACTAGAGCACAATGAGCAGTTCTTC
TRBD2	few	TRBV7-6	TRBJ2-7	CASSPGGGREMVHEQYF	TGTGCCAGCAGCCCCGGGGGTGGGCGGGAGATGGTCCACGAGCAGTACTTC
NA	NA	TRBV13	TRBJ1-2	CASSFRDKKNGYTF	TGTGCCAGCAGCTTTCGGGACAAGAAAAATGGCTACACCTTC
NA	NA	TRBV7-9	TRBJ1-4	CASSLANRIATNEKLFF	TGTGCCAGCAGCTTAGCGAACAGAATTGCAACTAATGAAAAACTGTTTTTT
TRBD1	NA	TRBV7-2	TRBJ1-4	CASSLGRTGREKLFF	TGTGCCAGCAGCTTAGGAAGGACAGGTCGTGAAAAACTGTTTTTT
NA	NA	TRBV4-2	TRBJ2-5	CASSQALSGLGETQYF	TGTGCCAGCAGCCAAGCTCTGTCAGGGCTGGGAGAGACCCAGTACTTC
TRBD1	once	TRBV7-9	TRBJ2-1	CASSLANRGSYNEQFF	TGTGCCAGCAGCTTAGCTAACAGGGGGTCCTACAATGAGCAGTTCTTC
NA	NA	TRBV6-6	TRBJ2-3	CASSYSASQADTQYF	TGTGCCAGCAGTTACTCCGCCAGCCAGGCAGATACGCAGTATTTT
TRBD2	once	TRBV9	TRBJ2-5	CASSAGTSGSETQYF	TGTGCCAGCAGCGCCGGGACTAGCGGGAGTGAGACCCAGTACTTC
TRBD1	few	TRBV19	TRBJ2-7	CASRSTGQGVYEQYF	TGTGCCAGTAGGAGCACGGGACAGGGGGTTTACGAGCAGTACTTC
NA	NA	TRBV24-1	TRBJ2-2	CATSDLQGQGVSGELFF	TGTGCCACCAGTGATTTGCAGGGGCAAGGGGTATCCGGGGAGCTGTTTTTT
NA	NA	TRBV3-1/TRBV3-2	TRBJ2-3	CASSHQGSTDTQYF	TGTGCCAGCAGCCATCAGGGATCCACAGATACGCAGTATTTT
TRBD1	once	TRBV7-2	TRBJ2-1	CASSLASTGSSYNEQFF	TGTGCCAGCAGCTTAGCGTCGACAGGGAGCTCCTACAATGAGCAGTTCTTC
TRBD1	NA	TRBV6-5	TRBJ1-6	CASSYEDRGNSPLHF	TGTGCCAGCAGTTACGAAGACAGGGGGAATTCACCCCTCCACTTT
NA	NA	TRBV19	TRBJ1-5	CASSQTDLNQPQHF	TGTGCCAGTAGTCAGACAGACCTCAATCAGCCCCAGCATTTT
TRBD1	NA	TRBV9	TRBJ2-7	CASSTGDASYEQYF	TGTGCCAGCAGCACAGGGGACGCCTCCTACGAGCAGTACTTC
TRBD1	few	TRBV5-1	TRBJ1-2	CASSPGTGVYGYTF	TGCGCCAGCAGCCCCGGGACAGGTGTTTATGGCTACACCTTC
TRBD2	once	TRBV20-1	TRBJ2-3	CSASRLAGAGKGDTQYF	TGCAGTGCTAGTCGACTAGCGGGAGCAGGGAAGGGAGATACGCAGTATTTT
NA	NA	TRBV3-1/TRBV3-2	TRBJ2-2	CAIRSGSGELFF	TGTGCCATCCGATCAGGTTCCGGGGAGCTGTTTTTT
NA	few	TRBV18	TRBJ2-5	CASSPGLGETQYF	TGTGCCAGCTCACCAGGGCTTGGGGAGACCCAGTACTTC
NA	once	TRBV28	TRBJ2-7	CASSLLTTGTKEQYF	TGTGCCAGCAGCTTACTAACGACAGGTACCAAAGAGCAGTACTTC
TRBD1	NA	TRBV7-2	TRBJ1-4	CASSLSGTGGEKLFF	TGTGCCAGCAGCTTATCCGGGACAGGGGGTGAAAAACTGTTTTTT
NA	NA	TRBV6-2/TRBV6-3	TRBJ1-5	CASSRAGGRGGNQPQHF	TGTGCCAGCAGCCGTGCGGGGGGCAGGGGTGGCAATCAGCCCCAGCATTTT
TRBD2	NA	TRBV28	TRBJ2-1	CASSPHLAGSYNEQFF	TGTGCCAGCAGTCCCCATCTAGCGGGATCTTACAATGAGCAGTTCTTC
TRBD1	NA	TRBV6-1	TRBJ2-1	CASSDVGRGQGAYNEQFF	TGTGCCAGCAGTGATGTTGGCAGGGGGCAAGGGGCCTACAATGAGCAGTTCTTC
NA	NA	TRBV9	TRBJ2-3	CASSLGLYSTDTQYF	TGTGCCAGCAGCCTGGGACTCTACAGCACAGATACGCAGTATTTT
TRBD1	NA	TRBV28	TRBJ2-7	CASRGQGRSYEQYF	TGTGCCAGCAGGGGACAGGGGAGATCCTACGAGCAGTACTTC
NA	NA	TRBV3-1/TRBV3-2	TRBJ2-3	CASSLRYFSSTDTQYF	TGTGCCAGCAGCCTTCGATACTTTTCTAGCACAGATACGCAGTATTTT
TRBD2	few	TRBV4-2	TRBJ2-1	CASSQVTSGSISSYNEQFF	TGTGCCAGCAGCCAAGTCACTAGCGGGTCAATCAGCTCCTACAATGAGCAGTTCTTC
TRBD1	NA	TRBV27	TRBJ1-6	CASRRTGGSPLHF	TGTGCCAGCAGGAGGACAGGAGGGTCACCCCTCCACTTT
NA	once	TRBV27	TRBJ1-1	CASSYLQGHTEAFF	TGTGCCAGCAGCTATCTCCAGGGGCACACTGAAGCTTTCTTT
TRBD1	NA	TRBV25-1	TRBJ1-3	CASSRERGRGNTIYF	TGTGCCAGCTCCCGTGAGAGGGGGCGTGGAAACACCATATATTTT
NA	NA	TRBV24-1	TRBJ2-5	CATSDPRTGTQETQYF	TGTGCCACCAGTGACCCTAGAACGGGAACCCAAGAGACCCAGTACTTC
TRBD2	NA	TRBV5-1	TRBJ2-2	CASKLAGFTGELFF	TGCGCCAGCAAACTAGCGGGGTTCACTGGGGAGCTGTTTTTT
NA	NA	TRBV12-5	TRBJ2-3	CASGLVRTDTQYF	TGTGCTAGTGGTTTGGTACGGACAGATACGCAGTATTTT
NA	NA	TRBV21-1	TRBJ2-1	CASIEQDGEEAYNEQFF	TGTGCCAGCATCGAACAAGACGGGGAGGAGGCCTACAATGAGCAGTTCTTC
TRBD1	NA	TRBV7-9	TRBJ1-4	CASRTPGQGNEKLFF	TGTGCCAGCAGAACTCCAGGACAGGGTAATGAAAAACTGTTTTTT
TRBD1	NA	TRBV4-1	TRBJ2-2	CASSQDLLQGAGVTGELFF	TGCGCCAGCAGCCAAGATCTCCTACAGGGGGCCGGGGTCACCGGGGAGCTGTTTTTT
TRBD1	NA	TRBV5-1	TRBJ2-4	CASSLEGGWAKNIQYF	TGCGCCAGCAGCTTGGAAGGGGGCTGGGCCAAAAACATTCAGTACTTC
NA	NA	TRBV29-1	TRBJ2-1	CSVSDRVSYNEQFF	TGCAGCGTTAGCGACAGAGTCTCCTACAATGAGCAGTTCTTC
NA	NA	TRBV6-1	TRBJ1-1	CASSEAAPGASNTEAFF	TGTGCCAGCAGTGAAGCAGCCCCAGGGGCTTCGAACACTGAAGCTTTCTTT
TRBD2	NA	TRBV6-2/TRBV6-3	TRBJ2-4	CASSWTSGSSKNIQYF	TGTGCCAGCAGCTGGACTAGCGGGAGTTCCAAAAACATTCAGTACTTC
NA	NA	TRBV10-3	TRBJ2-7	CAIRQGGEQYF	TGTGCCATCAGACAGGGGGGGGAGCAGTACTTC
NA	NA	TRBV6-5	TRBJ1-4	CASRKDQGQFEKLFF	TGTGCCAGCCGGAAGGACCAGGGGCAATTTGAAAAACTGTTTTTT
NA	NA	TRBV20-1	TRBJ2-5	CSASQRRGVETQYF	TGCAGTGCTAGTCAGCGGAGGGGCGTAGAGACCCAGTACTTC
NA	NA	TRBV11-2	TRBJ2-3	CASSYPTSASDTQYF	TGTGCCAGCAGCTATCCGACTAGTGCTAGCGATACGCAGTATTTT